This T cell receptor beta chain is drawn from a study of response to subunit inactivated influenza vaccine. Overall study findings and caveats: Every seasonal influenza vaccination brings in few new T cells, the authors suggested.

TCRdb passed the RT-PCR reads through MiXCR, listing each CDR3 protein once. The sample has a few hundred thousand distinct CDR3 sequences, approximately 14% seen once. As for this clonotype: Its antigen is unidentified.

The germline V gene encodes CDR1 SGHRS and CDR2 YFSETQ. This CDR3 comprises 14 residues. Trimming took 4 bases from V and 5 from J, leaving 13 bases between them. Sequencing was performed on PBMCs from blood, taken less than 13 days after vaccination. The V and J genes are TRBV5-1 and TRBJ2-1; D is possibly TRBD1 (6 bases). This TCR was recovered from a man aged 50 to 59 who received an inactivated influenza vaccine. This CDR3 is CASSLRTENNEQFF. The CDR3 DNA reads TGCGCCAGCAGCCTACGGACAGAAAACAATGAGCAGTTCTTC.